These 2 T cell receptor beta chains were all obtained from the same sample, sequenced in a study of blood T cell repertoires in COVID-19 (dated by TCRdb to about 2020). The library was obtained by the immunoSEQ multiplex PCR assay. What TCRdb holds here is the immuneACCESS table cut down to in-frame rearrangements. Part of the clones is not present; checked against another copy, under half of the missing clones reflect an unresolved V gene, and the others are unexplained. This sample has roughly 69,000 clones in its table, and 65% to 85% of those were observed once. Approximately 9.2% of the sample is in the top ten clones. Sequencing was carried out using peripheral blood. The receptors derive from a woman aged 50 to 65 with acute or convalescent COVID-19.

The CDR3 nucleotides are TGCGCCAGCAGCTTGGAAACAGGGGTCCGATCACCCCTCCACTTT. Its protein product is CASSLETGVRSPLHF. The chain links TRBV5-1 to TRBJ1-6; 7 positions agree with TRBD1. The J segment lost 10 bases and the V segment lost 0 bases, leaving 7 bases of the junction unmatched. CDR1 SGHRS and CDR2 YFSETQ come from the germline V gene. The CDR3 is made up of 15 amino acids.

V and J are TRBV7-8 and TRBJ1-1; D perhaps matches TRBD1 (6 bases). V was clipped by 5 bases and J by 6 bases, with 13 bases between them. CDR1 is SGHVS, CDR2 FQNEAQ, per germline. This CDR3 contains 13 residues. CDR3 nucleotide sequence: TGTGCCAGCAGCGTACAGGGTTTCGCTGAAGCTTTCTTT. This encodes CASSVQGFAEAFF.